The present T cell receptor beta chain was sequenced within a study of shared clonotypes between healthy human individuals. Free of recent acute infections or vaccinations, the donors were healthy HIV-negative adults. Measured with immunoSEQ multiplex PCR; TCRdb has only the in-frame clones, and not every one. The profile shows 1.4 million to 1.5 million clones, around 97% of them singletons. Sequenced input: naive CD4+ T cells sorted from blood. Documented subset: CD45RA+ positively selected. The clonotype was recovered from a young man in good health.

The CDR3 sequence is CASGMWGGKEPQHF. CDR3 sequence (DNA): TGTGCTAGTGGGATGTGGGGAGGGAAGGAGCCCCAGCATTTT. The J gene is TRBJ1-5, the V gene TRBV12-5, with no clear D. With 6 bases removed from V and 8 bases from J, the gap between germline ends came to 17 bases. Germline loops: CDR1 LGHNT, CDR2 FRNRAP. This CDR3 has 14 residues.